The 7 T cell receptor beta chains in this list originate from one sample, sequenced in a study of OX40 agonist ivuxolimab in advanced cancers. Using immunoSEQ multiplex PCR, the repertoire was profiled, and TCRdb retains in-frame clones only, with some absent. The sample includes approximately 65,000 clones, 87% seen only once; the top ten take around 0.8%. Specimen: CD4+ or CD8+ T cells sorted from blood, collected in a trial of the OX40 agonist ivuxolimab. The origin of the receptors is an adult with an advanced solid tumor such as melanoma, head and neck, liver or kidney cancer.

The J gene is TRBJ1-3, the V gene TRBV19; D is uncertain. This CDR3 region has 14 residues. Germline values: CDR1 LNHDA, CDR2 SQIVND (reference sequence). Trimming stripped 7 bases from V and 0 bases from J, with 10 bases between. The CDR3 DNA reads TGTGCCAGTACTAACATGGACTCTGGAAACACCATATATTTT. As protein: CASTNMDSGNTIYF. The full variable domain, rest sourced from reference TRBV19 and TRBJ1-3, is DGGITQSPKYLFRKEGQNVTLSCEQNLNHDAMYWYRQDPGQGLRLIYYSQIVNDFQKGDIAEGYSVSREKKESFPLTVTSAQKNPTAFYLCASTNMDSGNTIYFGEGSWLTVV.

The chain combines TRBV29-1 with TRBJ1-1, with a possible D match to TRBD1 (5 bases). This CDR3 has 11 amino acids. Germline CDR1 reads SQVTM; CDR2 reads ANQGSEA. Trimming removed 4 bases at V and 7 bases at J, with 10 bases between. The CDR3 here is CSVAQGYEAFF. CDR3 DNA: TGCAGCGTTGCTCAGGGATATGAAGCTTTCTTT. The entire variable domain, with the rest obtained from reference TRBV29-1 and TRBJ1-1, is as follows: SAVISQKPSRDICQRGTSLTIQCQVDSQVTMMFWYRQQPGQSLTLIATANQGSEATYESGFVIDKFPISRPNLTFSTLTVSNMSPEDSSIYLCSVAQGYEAFFGQGTRLTVV.

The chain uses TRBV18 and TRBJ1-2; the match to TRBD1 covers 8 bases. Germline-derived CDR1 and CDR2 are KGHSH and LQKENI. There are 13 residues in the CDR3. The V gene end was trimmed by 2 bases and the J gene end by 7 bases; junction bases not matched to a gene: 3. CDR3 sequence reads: CASSPGQGGGYTF. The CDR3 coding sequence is TGTGCCAGCTCACCAGGACAGGGTGGTGGCTACACCTTC. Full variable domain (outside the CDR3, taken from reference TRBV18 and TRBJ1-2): NAGVMQNPRHLVRRRGQEARLRCSPMKGHSHVYWYRQLPEEGLKFMVYLQKENIIDESGMPKERFSAEFPKEGPSILRIQQVVRGDSAAYFCASSPGQGGGYTFGSGTRLTVV.

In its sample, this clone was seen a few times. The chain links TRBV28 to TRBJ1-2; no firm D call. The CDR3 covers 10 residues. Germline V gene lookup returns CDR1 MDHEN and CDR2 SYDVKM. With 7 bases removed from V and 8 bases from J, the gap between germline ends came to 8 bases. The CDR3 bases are TGTGCCAGCAAGTCCGACGGCTACACCTTC. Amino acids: CASKSDGYTF.

CDR3: CASSMLNPGQQKHEQYF. As DNA, the CDR3 is TGTGCCAGTAGTATGTTAAATCCGGGACAGCAGAAACACGAGCAGTACTTC. The J gene is TRBJ2-7, the V gene TRBV19, with 7 bases identical to TRBD1. V lost 3 bases, J lost 5 bases, and 16 bases stayed unmatched. Germline loops: CDR1 LNHDA, CDR2 SQIVND (reference sequence). CDR3 length: 17 amino acids.

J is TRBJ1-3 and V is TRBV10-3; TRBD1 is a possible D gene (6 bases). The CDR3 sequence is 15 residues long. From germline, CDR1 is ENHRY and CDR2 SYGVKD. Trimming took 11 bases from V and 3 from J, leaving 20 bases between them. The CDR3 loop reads CAAQTTGTRGNTIYF. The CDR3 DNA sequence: TGTGCCGCGCAGACTACAGGGACTCGTGGAAACACCATATATTTT.

In nucleotides, the CDR3 is TGTGCCAGCAGTTCCTTGACTGAAGCTTTCTTT. It encodes CASSSLTEAFF. The chain recombines TRBV6-5 with TRBJ1-1; no definite D call. This CDR3 spans 11 amino acids. V was cut by 4 bases and J by 5 bases, with 5 bases left in between. Germline V lookup: CDR1 MNHEY, CDR2 SVGAGI.